This T cell receptor beta chain emerged from a study of PD-1 blockade in classical Hodgkin lymphoma. Repertoires were generated with immunoSEQ multiplex PCR, while TCRdb's copy carries only in-frame clones and drops some. Of tens of thousands of clones in the sample, about nine tenths were seen once. A note on this clone: Its target is not known.

Time point given: cycle 4 day 1 (C4D1), after less than seven weeks of nivolumab. In every patient, relapse followed autologous stem cell transplantation, while exposure to brentuximab vedotin differed. Complete response, partial response or progressive disease constituted the best response categories observed. Trimming took off 0 bases at V and 7 bases at J, with 10 bases between the two ends. The CDR3 totals 15 residues. Germline V CDR1 and CDR2: LGHNA, YNFKEQ. General study points: Prior therapy or disease activity may underlie the repertoire differences, whose causes remain undefined. Exclusion removed patients who began nivolumab under 1 year after ASCT. Similar baseline diversity was found in complete responders and newly diagnosed patients.

This rearrangement joins TRBV4-2 to TRBJ1-6; no firm D call. This receptor was obtained from a human donor with classical Hodgkin lymphoma. This sample comprised peripheral blood mononuclear cells (PBMCs), obtained before the fourth cycle of nivolumab. CDR3 region: CASSQDVAGNSPLHF. The CDR3 DNA is TGTGCCAGCAGCCAAGATGTGGCGGGAAATTCACCCCTCCACTTT.